These 32 T cell receptor beta chains were all obtained from the same sample, sequenced in a study of CD8 T cells in Susac syndrome (dated 2019 in TCRdb). The method behind the library was the immunoSEQ multiplex PCR assay. RNA was extracted using the RNeasy kit, and roughly 0.45 to 1 microgram was reverse transcribed with random hexamers. TCRdb reanalyzed the raw reads on its own, using fastp at Q25 for trimming and MiXCR for clone calling, and kept in-frame beta chains. Rows merge per CDR3 protein into single entries with the most common DNA and genes. This sample holds under 550,000 distinct CDR3 sequences; more than 80% were observed only once. Roughly 0.11% of the sample is held by the ten biggest clonotypes. Input material: CD8+ T cells from PBMCs. The receptor set was obtained from a human donor with multiple sclerosis.

V gene TRBV27 combines with J gene TRBJ1-2; perhaps TRBD1 as D (6 bases). The CDR3 totals 14 residues. V lost 2 bases, J lost 6 bases, and 13 bases lay in between. Germline V CDR1 and CDR2: MNHEY, SMNVEV (reference sequence). The CDR3 bases are TGTGCCAGCAGTTTAAGGGGGATTCCAGATGGCTACACCTTC. Translation gives CASSLRGIPDGYTF.

This rearrangement joins TRBV24-1 to TRBJ2-5; D is uncertain. V lost 3 bases, J lost 3 bases, and 7 bases lay in between. Germline assignment: CDR1 KGHDR and CDR2 SFDVKD. The CDR3 length is 13 residues. The CDR3 here is CATSDVGEETQYF. The CDR3 nucleotides are TGTGCCACCAGTGATGTAGGAGAAGAGACCCAGTACTTC.

J is TRBJ2-7 and V is TRBV2, with TRBD1 matching 7 bases. This CDR3 has 14 residues. Germline CDR1 is SNHLY and CDR2 is FYNNEI. Losses at the gene ends were 5 bases for V and 2 bases for J; bases not matched to a gene: 6. The CDR3 region has the DNA TGTGCCAGCAGTCGCACAGGGGTTACCTACGAGCAGTACTTC. Translation: CASSRTGVTYEQYF.

V is TRBV27 and J is TRBJ1-1, with no clear D. The CDR3 contains 14 residues. Germline CDR1 and CDR2: MNHEY and SMNVEV (reference sequence). Trimming pared 2 bases from V and 7 bases from J, leaving 14 bases between. The CDR3 DNA is TGTGCCAGCAGTTTAGAGGCCGATTATGTTGAAGCTTTCTTT. Residues: CASSLEADYVEAFF.

The chain recombines TRBV4-1 with TRBJ1-1; 8 bases are shared with TRBD1. CDR3 size: 17 residues. Germline CDR1 and CDR2: MGHRA and YSYEKL. Losses at the gene ends were 0 bases for V and 4 bases for J; bases not matched to a gene: 10. The CDR3 sequence is CASSQESQTGATTEAFF. DNA for the CDR3: TGCGCCAGCAGCCAAGAATCCCAGACAGGGGCGACCACTGAAGCTTTCTTT.

DNA for the CDR3: TGCAGCGTTGAAGGATCCGAGCTCTCTGGAAACACCATATATTTT. Its protein is CSVEGSELSGNTIYF. The chain links TRBV29-1 to TRBJ1-3; D remains unclear. The ends were cut back, 1 base at V and 0 bases at J, with 10 bases in the middle. Per the germline V gene, CDR1 is SQVTM and CDR2 is ANQGSEA. CDR3 length equals 15 residues.

This clonotype came up once. The J gene is TRBJ2-3, the V gene TRBV7-2; the D call may be TRBD1 or TRBD2 (5 bases each). The CDR3 has 15 residues. The germline V gene encodes CDR1 SGHTA and CDR2 FQGNSA. Trimming took 4 bases from V and 3 from J, leaving 14 bases between them. The CDR3 coding sequence is TGTGCCAGCAGCTCACTGGGACCTCATACAGATACGCAGTATTTT. As protein: CASSSLGPHTDTQYF.

This clonotype was seen a few times. This chain joins TRBV28 and TRBJ2-5; tentative D call: TRBD2 (5 bases). The CDR3 totals 13 residues. V lost 6 bases and J lost 1, with 9 bases in between. From germline, CDR1 is MDHEN and CDR2 SYDVKM. The CDR3 DNA follows: TGTGCCAGCAGCCTGGACTTCCAAGAGACCCAGTACTTC. This translates into CASSLDFQETQYF.

V and J are TRBV20-1 and TRBJ2-1, with D uncertain. The V gene's germline CDR1 is DFQATT and CDR2 SNEGSKA (reference sequence). The CDR3 is made up of 12 amino acids. V lost 0 bases and J lost 9, with 9 bases in between. This chain's CDR3 is CSARDRFLEQFF. Written as DNA, the CDR3 is TGCAGTGCTAGAGATCGCTTCCTTGAGCAGTTCTTC.

The chain links TRBV24-1 to TRBJ2-6; 7 bases are a match to TRBD1. The germline gives CDR1 KGHDR, CDR2 SFDVKD. This CDR3 is built from 16 residues. With 2 bases clipped from V and 2 bases from J, the junction kept 2 bases outside the gene matches. CDR3 nucleotides: TGTGCCACCAGTGATTCGACAGGGACTGGGGCCAACGTCCTGACTTTC. Protein product: CATSDSTGTGANVLTF.

The chain carries TRBV4-1 and TRBJ1-4; 10 bases are shared with TRBD1. V was pared by 2 bases and J by 0 bases, with 12 bases of the junction left unmatched. The CDR3 is 20 amino acids. CDR1 is MGHRA and CDR2 is YSYEKL in the germline V gene. The CDR3 protein is CASSQFSGPGTGATNEKLFF. CDR3 DNA: TGCGCCAGCAGCCAATTCTCCGGGCCCGGGACAGGGGCAACTAATGAAAAACTGTTTTTT.

The rearrangement uses TRBV27 and TRBJ2-1; TRBD1 aligns across 8 bases. This CDR3 is 14 amino acids long. Trimming at V came to 4 bases and at J to 5 bases, leaving 4 bases not matched to a gene. Germline V lookup: CDR1 MNHEY, CDR2 SMNVEV (reference sequence). CDR3 region: CASSSWTGHNEQFF. Written as DNA, the CDR3 is TGTGCCAGCAGTTCCTGGACAGGGCACAATGAGCAGTTCTTC.

This chain links TRBV30 with TRBJ1-2; D is unclear. The germline V gene has CDR1 GTSNPN and CDR2 SVGIG (reference sequence). This CDR3 is built from 16 residues. V gave up 4 bases and J gave up 5 bases, with 23 bases separating them. The CDR3 region is CAWIPPARERGYGYTF. CDR3 nucleotide sequence: TGTGCCTGGATCCCCCCGGCGAGGGAGAGAGGGTATGGCTACACCTTC.

This clonotype has a single count. The genes are TRBV25-1 and TRBJ1-1; D unclear. There are 13 residues in the CDR3. Germline V gene sequence: CDR1 MGHDK, CDR2 SYGVNS. Trimming stripped 3 bases from V and 4 bases from J, with 9 bases between. For the CDR3, the DNA is TGTGCCAGCAGTGATCCCCCGGGCACTGAAGCTTTCTTT. This codes for CASSDPPGTEAFF.

The rearrangement uses TRBV25-1 and TRBJ1-1; D call uncertain. CDR3 length: 15 residues. The germline V gene has CDR1 MGHDK and CDR2 SYGVNS. V shed 4 bases and J shed 1 base, with 13 bases lying between them. CDR3 nucleotide sequence: TGTGCCAGCAGTGTCGTAGGGTGGGGGAACACTGAAGCTTTCTTT. Its protein is CASSVVGWGNTEAFF.

V usage is TRBV27 and J usage is TRBJ2-7; TRBD1 matches 8 bases. This CDR3 comprises 11 residues. Germline trimming cut 4 bases from V and 12 bases from J; bases unmatched to any gene: 5. Germline CDR1 and CDR2: MNHEY and SMNVEV (reference sequence). DNA of the CDR3: TGTGCCAGCAGTTCGACAGGGGAACTGTACTTC. Protein: CASSSTGELYF.

This sequence joins TRBV19 and TRBJ1-5; no clear D. V was trimmed by 4 bases and J by 0 bases, leaving 10 bases between them. Germline lookup yields CDR1 LNHDA and CDR2 SQIVND (reference sequence). The CDR3 length is 15 residues. CDR3 sequence (DNA): TGTGCCAGTAGTACGACTTTAGATAGCAATCAGCCCCAGCATTTT. This gives the protein CASSTTLDSNQPQHF.

J is TRBJ1-5 and V is TRBV2; tentative D call: TRBD1 (6 bases). V was cut by 8 bases and J by 3 bases, with 17 bases left in between. There are 15 residues in the CDR3. Germline lookup yields CDR1 SNHLY and CDR2 FYNNEI. CDR3 loop: CASFPDQGPNQPQHF. The CDR3 region has the DNA TGTGCCAGCTTTCCTGATCAGGGGCCCAATCAGCCCCAGCATTTT.

The chain uses TRBV19 and TRBJ1-2, with D possibly matching TRBD1 (5 bases). V lost 0 bases and J 3 bases, leaving 20 bases between the germline ends. The CDR3 has 18 amino acids. The V gene's germline CDR1 is LNHDA and CDR2 SQIVND (reference sequence). CDR3: CASSIDLDWDAVDYGYTF. CDR3 sequence (DNA): TGTGCCAGTAGTATAGACCTGGATTGGGACGCAGTCGACTATGGCTACACCTTC.

This rearrangement joins TRBV5-6 to TRBJ2-1, with D possibly TRBD1 on 5 matching bases. Trimming removed 5 bases at V and 6 bases at J, with 12 bases between. CDR1 and CDR2 (germline): SGHDT, YYEEEE. The CDR3 has 13 residues. The CDR3 sequence: CASRSTGGNEQFF. The CDR3 DNA sequence: TGTGCCAGCAGATCTACAGGCGGCAATGAGCAGTTCTTC.

The rearrangement links TRBV30 to TRBJ2-5; TRBD2 aligns across 14 bases. The length of the CDR3 is 14 residues. Trimming cost V 7 bases and J 5 bases; bases outside gene matches: 6. Germline CDR1 reads GTSNPN; CDR2 reads SVGIG (reference sequence). The CDR3 is CALGLAGARETQYF. CDR3 in DNA: TGTGCCTTGGGACTAGCGGGGGCGCGGGAGACCCAGTACTTC. The full variable domain, rest sourced from reference TRBV30 and TRBJ2-5, is SQTIHQWPATLVQPVGSPLSLECTVEGTSNPNLYWYRQAAGRGLQLLFYSVGIGQISSEVPQNLSASRPQDRQFILSSKKLLLSDSGFYLCALGLAGARETQYFGPGTRLLVL.

The chain joins TRBV13 to TRBJ1-1; 8 bases are a match to TRBD1. Losses at the gene ends were 4 bases for V and 8 bases for J; bases not matched to a gene: 6. Germline values: CDR1 PRHDT, CDR2 FYEKMQ (reference sequence). This CDR3 comprises 13 residues. The CDR3 sequence is CASSSGQGGEAFF. The CDR3 coding sequence is TGTGCCAGCAGCTCCGGACAGGGTGGGGAAGCTTTCTTT.

CDR3 in DNA: TGTGCCAGTAGTGGTGGACTAGCGGCCTACAATGAGCAGTTCTTC. Its translation is CASSGGLAAYNEQFF. The genes are TRBV19 and TRBJ2-1, with 10 bases lining up with TRBD2. Losses at the gene ends were 5 bases for V and 2 bases for J; bases not matched to a gene: 3. This CDR3 contains 15 residues. The V gene's germline CDR1 is LNHDA and CDR2 SQIVND (reference sequence).

The chain carries TRBV7-8 and TRBJ2-3; D unclear. CDR1 is SGHVS and CDR2 is FQNEAQ in the germline V gene. The germline V and J ends were trimmed by 5 bases and 5 bases, with 8 bases remaining between them. The CDR3 contains 12 residues. Here the CDR3 DNA reads TGTGCCAGCAGCCCCGAACTAGATACGCAGTATTTT. It specifies CASSPELDTQYF.

The chain joins TRBV3-1 to TRBJ1-5; the D is unclear. The V and J ends lost 2 bases and 7 bases respectively, with 15 bases between them. The CDR3 covers 15 residues. Per the germline V gene, CDR1 is LGHDT and CDR2 is YNNKEL (reference sequence). The CDR3 loop is CASSQFLSNNQPQHF. CDR3 DNA sequence: TGTGCCAGCAGCCAATTCCTAAGTAATAACCAGCCCCAGCATTTT.

V usage is TRBV20-1 and J usage is TRBJ2-3; D remains unclear. The germline V and J ends were trimmed by 0 bases and 9 bases, with 7 bases remaining between them. The germline V gene has CDR1 DFQATT and CDR2 SNEGSKA (reference sequence). The CDR3 is 11 amino acids. The CDR3 reads CSARELGTQYF. In DNA form, the CDR3 reads TGCAGTGCTAGAGAATTGGGAACGCAGTATTTT.

V gene TRBV5-1 combines with J gene TRBJ2-2; possible D gene TRBD1, 5 bases. In germline, CDR1 is SGHRS, CDR2 YFSETQ. The CDR3 runs 17 residues. Trimming took off 0 bases at V and 6 bases at J, with 18 bases between the two ends. The CDR3 sequence is CASSLDRWTPPSGELFF. The CDR3 DNA follows: TGCGCCAGCAGCTTGGACCGGTGGACACCGCCCTCCGGGGAGCTGTTTTTT. The full variable domain, with the rest looked up from reference TRBV5-1 and TRBJ2-2, is KAGVTQTPRYLIKTRGQQVTLSCSPISGHRSVSWYQQTPGQGLQFLFEYFSETQRNKGNFPGRFSGRQFSNSRSEMNVSTLELGDSALYLCASSLDRWTPPSGELFFGEGSRLTVL.

The chain combines TRBV6-5 with TRBJ2-1; 9 bases fit TRBD2. The CDR3 contains 13 residues. The germline V gene has CDR1 MNHEY and CDR2 SVGAGI. The CDR3 bases are TGTGTCACCTCTAGCGGGGTATACAATGAGCAGTTCTTC. Residues: CVTSSGVYNEQFF.

V gene TRBV7-9 combines with J gene TRBJ2-7, with D tentatively TRBD2 (6 bases). CDR1 and CDR2 from the germline V gene are SEHNR and FQNEAQ (reference sequence). V lost 2 bases and J lost 3, with 11 bases in between. This CDR3 has 14 residues. CDR3 nucleotide sequence: TGTGCCAGCAGCTTAAAGTCCGGGGGCTACGAGCAGTACTTC. Its translation: CASSLKSGGYEQYF.

The rearrangement joins TRBV7-2 to TRBJ1-2; TRBD1 aligns across 8 bases. In germline, CDR1 is SGHTA, CDR2 FQGNSA. CDR3 size: 14 residues. V lost 5 bases, J lost 3 bases, and 5 bases stayed unmatched. The CDR3 nucleotides are TGTGCCAGCAGCGAACAGGGGGTGGACTATGGCTACACCTTC. It specifies CASSEQGVDYGYTF. Filled out from reference TRBV7-2 and TRBJ1-2, the complete variable domain reads GAGVSQSPSNKVTEKGKDVELRCDPISGHTALYWYRQSLGQGLEFLIYFQGNSAPDKSGLPSDRFSAERTGGSVSTLTIQRTQQEDSAVYLCASSEQGVDYGYTFGSGTRLTVV.

The V gene is TRBV2, the J gene TRBJ1-4; TRBD1 matches at 8 bases. Looked up from germline, CDR1 is SNHLY and CDR2 is FYNNEI. J gave up 0 bases and V 6 bases, and 3 bases lay outside the gene matches. This CDR3 has 15 residues. CDR3 sequence: CASRGQDATNEKLFF. The CDR3 DNA follows: TGTGCCAGCAGGGGACAGGATGCAACTAATGAAAAACTGTTTTTT.

CDR3 DNA sequence: TGTGCCAGCAGCCTCGAAGGGACAGGAGGGCCCTACGAGCAGTACTTC. Translation: CASSLEGTGGPYEQYF. The gene calls are TRBV25-1 and TRBJ2-7; 8 bases agree with TRBD1. CDR3 length equals 16 residues. Germline V gives CDR1 MGHDK, CDR2 SYGVNS. Unmatched junction bases numbered 12, after V lost 6 bases and J lost 2 bases.